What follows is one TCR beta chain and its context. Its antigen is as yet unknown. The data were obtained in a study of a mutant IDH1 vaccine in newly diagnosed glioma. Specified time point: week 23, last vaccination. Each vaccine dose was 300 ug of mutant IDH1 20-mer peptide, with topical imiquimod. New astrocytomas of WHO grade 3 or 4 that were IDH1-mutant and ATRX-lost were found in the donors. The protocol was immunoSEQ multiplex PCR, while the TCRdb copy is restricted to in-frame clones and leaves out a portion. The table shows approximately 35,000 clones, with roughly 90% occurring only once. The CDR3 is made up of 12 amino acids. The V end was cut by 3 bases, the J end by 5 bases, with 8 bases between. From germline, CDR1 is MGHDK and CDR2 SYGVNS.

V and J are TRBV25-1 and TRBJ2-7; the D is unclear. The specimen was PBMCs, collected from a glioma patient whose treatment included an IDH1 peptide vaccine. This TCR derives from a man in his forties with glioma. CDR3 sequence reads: CASSDITDEQYF. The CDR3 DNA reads TGTGCCAGCAGTGATATAACAGACGAGCAGTACTTC.